This entry features one T cell receptor beta chain sequence. Its antigen is as yet unknown. Germline CDR1 is LGHNA and CDR2 is YNFKEQ. The CDR3 extends over 16 amino acids. By phenotype, naive CD8+ T cells were CD45RO-CCR7+CD27+CD95-. With UMI labels, 5' RACE was used to prepare the TRB cDNA libraries. Each CDR3 protein gets one entry in TCRdb, which reprocessed the 5' RACE reads and gives no DNA. The table lists roughly 120,000 distinct CDR3 sequences. This entry comes from a study of CXCR3-negative and CXCR3-positive naive CD8 T cells. Whole-study findings and limits: Similar TRBV-TRBJ gene usage was seen in naive CXCR3-negative and CXCR3-positive cells, but not in memory cells. Memory CD8+ T cell repertoires were far less diverse than both naive subsets. Compared with CXCR3-negative naive cells, CXCR3-positive naive cells showed more hydrophobic TRB CDR3s.

This rearrangement joins TRBV4-2 to TRBJ2-1; lacking DNA, the TRBD1 call made by TCRdb goes unchecked. The sequencing input was naive CXCR3+ CD8+ T cells from blood. Subset noted: CD45RO-CCR7+CD27+CD95- naive CD8+ T cells expressing CXCR3 (TNR3+). The TCR was taken from a human donor in good health. Some clones in this sample may be carry-over from other donors' samples. The CDR3 is CASSQEETGGYNEQFF.